This entry is about one T cell receptor (beta chain). The authors ran a second PCR of about 6 to 12 cycles using a sample-barcoded 5' primer and a J-beta primer mix. TCRdb re-called the 5' RACE reads with MiXCR, one entry per CDR3 protein. The repertoire holds approximately 360,000 distinct CDR3 sequences, with more than 45% as singletons. The CDR3 consists of 12 residues. Germline loops: CDR1 SQVTM, CDR2 ANQGSEA. V was trimmed by 8 bases and J by 0 bases, leaving 10 bases between them. This entry is derived from a study of blood T cells in healthy people across ages. The sample taken for sequencing was blood. The V gene is TRBV29-1, the J gene TRBJ1-1; no definite D call. This TCR was recovered from a man aged 55-75 years in good health. This chain's CDR3 is CSSQQLNTEAFF. DNA of the CDR3: TGCAGCTCCCAACAGTTGAACACTGAAGCTTTCTTT.